This T cell receptor (beta chain) was identified in a study of early T cells in non-severe SARS-CoV-2 infection. V trimming: 8 bases; J trimming: 6 bases; junction bases outside the gene matches: 9. CDR3 length equals 13 residues. CDR1 SGHTA and CDR2 FQGNSA come from the germline V gene. MiXCR, applied by TCRdb to the 5' RACE reads, yields one record per CDR3 protein. This table has 45,000 to 55,000 distinct CDR3 sequences, around a tenth appearing once. Sequencing was done on a sample of whole blood. The sequence was collected from an adult who was a healthcare worker with PCR-confirmed SARS-CoV-2 infection or an uninfected control (not recorded which). V and J are TRBV7-2 and TRBJ1-1; 7 bases line up with TRBD1. CDR3 sequence reads: CASAQGIVSEAFF. The CDR3 region has the DNA TGTGCCAGCGCACAGGGGATAGTCTCTGAAGCTTTCTTT.